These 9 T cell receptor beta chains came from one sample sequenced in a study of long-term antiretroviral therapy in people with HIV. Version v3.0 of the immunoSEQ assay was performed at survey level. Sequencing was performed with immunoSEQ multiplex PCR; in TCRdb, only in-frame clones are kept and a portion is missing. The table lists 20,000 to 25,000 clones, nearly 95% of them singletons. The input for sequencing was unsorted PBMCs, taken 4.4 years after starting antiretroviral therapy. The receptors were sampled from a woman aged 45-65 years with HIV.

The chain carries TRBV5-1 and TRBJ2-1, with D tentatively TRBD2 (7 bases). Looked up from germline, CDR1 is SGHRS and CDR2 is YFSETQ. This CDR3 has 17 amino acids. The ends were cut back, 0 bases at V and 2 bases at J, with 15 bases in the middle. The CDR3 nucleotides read TGCGCCAGCAGCTTGGGAATCGGGGGGCTCGCCTACAATGAGCAGTTCTTC. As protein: CASSLGIGGLAYNEQFF.

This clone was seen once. The chain's CDR3 is CSVEDLSDTIYF. CDR3 DNA: TGCAGCGTTGAAGATCTAAGCGACACCATATATTTT. The rearrangement joins TRBV29-1 to TRBJ1-3, with D hard to call. Germline CDR1 reads SQVTM; CDR2 reads ANQGSEA. There are 12 residues in the CDR3. V was clipped by 0 bases and J by 8 bases, with 8 bases between them.

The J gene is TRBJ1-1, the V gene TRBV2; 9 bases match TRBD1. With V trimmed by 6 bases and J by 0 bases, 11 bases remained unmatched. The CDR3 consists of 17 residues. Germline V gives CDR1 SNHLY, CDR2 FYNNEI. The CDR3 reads CASSPRGTGQMNTEAFF. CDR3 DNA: TGTGCCAGCAGCCCACGCGGGACAGGGCAAATGAACACTGAAGCTTTCTTT.

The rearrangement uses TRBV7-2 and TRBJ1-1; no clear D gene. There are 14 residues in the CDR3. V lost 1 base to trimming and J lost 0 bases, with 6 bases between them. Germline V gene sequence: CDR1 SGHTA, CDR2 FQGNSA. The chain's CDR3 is CASSLVQVNTEAFF. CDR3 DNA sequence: TGTGCCAGCAGCTTAGTACAAGTGAACACTGAAGCTTTCTTT.

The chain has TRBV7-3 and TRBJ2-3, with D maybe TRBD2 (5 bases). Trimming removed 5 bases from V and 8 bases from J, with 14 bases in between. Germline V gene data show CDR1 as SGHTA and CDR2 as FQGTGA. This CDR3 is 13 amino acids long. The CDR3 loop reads CASSPVQGGTQYF. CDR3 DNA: TGTGCCAGCAGCCCAGTCCAAGGAGGTACGCAGTATTTT.

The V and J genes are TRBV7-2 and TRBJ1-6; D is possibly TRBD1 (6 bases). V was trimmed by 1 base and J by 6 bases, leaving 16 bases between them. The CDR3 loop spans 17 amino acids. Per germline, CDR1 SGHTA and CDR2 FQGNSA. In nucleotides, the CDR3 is TGTGCCAGCAGCTTAGGGGGGCGGGAGGGAATTAATTCACCCCTCCACTTT. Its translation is CASSLGGREGINSPLHF.

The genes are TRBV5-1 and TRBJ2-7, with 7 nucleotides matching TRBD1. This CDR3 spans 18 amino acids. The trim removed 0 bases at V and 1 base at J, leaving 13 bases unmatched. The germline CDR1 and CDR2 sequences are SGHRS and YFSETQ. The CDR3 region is CASSLAPRGLSKSYEQYF. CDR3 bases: TGCGCCAGCAGCTTGGCCCCCAGGGGGTTGTCAAAGTCCTACGAGCAGTACTTC.

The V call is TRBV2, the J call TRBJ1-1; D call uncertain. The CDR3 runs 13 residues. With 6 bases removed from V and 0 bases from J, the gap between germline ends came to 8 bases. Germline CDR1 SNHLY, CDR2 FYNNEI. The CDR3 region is CASSFDLNTEAFF. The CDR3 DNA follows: TGTGCCAGCAGCTTTGACCTGAACACTGAAGCTTTCTTT.

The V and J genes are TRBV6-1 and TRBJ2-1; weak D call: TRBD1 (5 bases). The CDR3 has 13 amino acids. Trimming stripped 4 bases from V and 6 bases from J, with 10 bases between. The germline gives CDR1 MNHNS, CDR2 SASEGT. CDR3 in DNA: TGTGCCAGCAGTGGCCCTAGGGGCAATGAGCAGTTCTTC. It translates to CASSGPRGNEQFF.